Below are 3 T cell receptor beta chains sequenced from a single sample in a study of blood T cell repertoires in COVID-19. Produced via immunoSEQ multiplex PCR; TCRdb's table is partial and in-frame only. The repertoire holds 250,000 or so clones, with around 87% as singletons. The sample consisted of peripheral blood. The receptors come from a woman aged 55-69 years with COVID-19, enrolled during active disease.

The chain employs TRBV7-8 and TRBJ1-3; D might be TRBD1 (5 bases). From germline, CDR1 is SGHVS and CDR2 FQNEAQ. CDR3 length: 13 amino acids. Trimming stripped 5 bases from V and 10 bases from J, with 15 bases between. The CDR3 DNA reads TGTGCCAGCAGCGCCCGGAGGGAGGGGACCATATATTTT. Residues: CASSARREGTIYF.

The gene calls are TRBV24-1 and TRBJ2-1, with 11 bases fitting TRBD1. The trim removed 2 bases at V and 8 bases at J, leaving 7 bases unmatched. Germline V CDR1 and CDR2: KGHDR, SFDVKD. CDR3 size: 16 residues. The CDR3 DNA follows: TGTGCCACCAGTGATTATCGGACAGGGGGCGGCGATGAGCAGTTCTTC. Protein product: CATSDYRTGGGDEQFF.

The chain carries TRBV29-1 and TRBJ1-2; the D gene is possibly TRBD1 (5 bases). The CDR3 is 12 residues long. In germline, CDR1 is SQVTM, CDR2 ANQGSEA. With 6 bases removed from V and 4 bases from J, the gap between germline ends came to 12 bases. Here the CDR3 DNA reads TGCAGCGTGGACGACAGCCTCTATGGCTACACCTTC. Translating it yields CSVDDSLYGYTF.